This T cell receptor (beta chain) stems from a study of cytomegalovirus exposure and HLA in healthy donors (dated 2017 in TCRdb). Regarding the research as a whole: In an earlier analysis of 450 to 750 of the donors, under 300 Gb of sequence data and some 100 million unique TCR beta sequences from about 179 million T cells were reported. An early release that covered roughly 600 HLA-typed donors contained approximately 300 gigabases of sequencing data and 70 million to 100 million unique TCR sequences. Of the approximately 400 genotyped donors, over 65% fell in the genetic ancestry cluster associated with self-reported Caucasian donors. The study aimed to test whether signatures of past pathogen exposure could be identified by cataloging public T cell receptors. The T cell repertoires of some 700 subjects were profiled by immunosequencing and related to cytomegalovirus serostatus. A separate validation cohort of more than 100 different subjects was used in addition to the 666-subject first cohort. To predict cytomegalovirus infection status, the study combined high-throughput TCR immunosequencing, statistical association of individual TCRs with disease status, and machine learning. A later analysis re-examined previously published TCR beta repertoires from just over 650 donors and added high-resolution HLA genotyping to investigate patterns of TCR occurrence. Rather than drawing on any new phenotypic data, the later analysis identified candidate immune exposures from TCR beta sequences and the way those sequences occurred across donors. An earlier analysis of some 600 of the donors applied high-throughput TCR beta sequencing to assess whether each TCR beta V gene segment acted as functional or pseudogenic. Donor age, sex, ethnicity and CMV serostatus were compiled alongside the repertoire data. A later genetic analysis used genome-wide SNP genotypes for about three fifths of the roughly 700 donors, treating that subset as a discovery cohort. Every repertoire in the discovery cohort had been generated on one and the same sequencing platform. HLA typing covered class I and class II loci at four-digit resolution. The number of donors typed differed by locus, with about 629-640 for A, B, C, DRB1 and DQB1, more than 500 for DQA1, nearly 610 for DPA1, and 472 for DPB1. Several DR-DQ haplotypes were handled as single units for association and clustering because linkage in the cohort was strong. Among about 360 genotyped donors of the cohort, an average of around 240,000 unique TCR beta nucleotide sequences were sequenced per donor, roughly 20% of them non-productive. What the work shows at the level of the full study, not this receptor alone: Linkage disequilibrium might explain the correlated functional status among segregating V segments, but an unknown experimental factor could not be excluded. A later analysis found that HLA-associated TCR beta chains were more clonally expanded and had lower generation probabilities than equally common non-associated chains. At a false discovery rate of 0.05, a later analysis linked 16,000 or so TCR beta sequences to specific HLA alleles. According to a later analysis, TCR association rates differed among HLA loci, with DRB1 alleles showing the most associated TCRs and HLA-C alleles showing the fewest. Across donors, most TCR sequences were observed very rarely, whereas some public TCRs were present in many individuals. The sequencing pipeline was judged likely to have produced a cluster of highly shared sequence variants as a technical artifact. When HLA alleles, especially DR and DQ, strongly co-occurred, attributing TCR associations to individual alleles was difficult. An earlier analysis of 587 of the donors showed that most TCR beta V segments appeared in productive rearrangements either about 87% or about 30% of the time, which broadly matched IMGT annotations. The classifier was reported to diagnose cytomegalovirus status with high specificity and sensitivity in both the original cohort and the validation cohort. A further reported finding was that TCR beta sequences accurately predicted the HLA-A and HLA-B alleles for most subjects in the first cohort. Approximately 18 rarely observed V segments, including chromosome 9 orphons, were excluded from the earlier analysis of some 590 of the donors because counts were too low. The study listed approximately 150 TCR beta chains as associated with cytomegalovirus. CMV serostatus was the only immune exposure information available for the cohort. The presence/absence analyses assumed that sequencing depth was roughly uniform across donors, and that assumption may not be true. According to a later analysis, parvovirus B19, influenza, CMV and Epstein-Barr virus appeared linked to several top co-occurrence clusters. Compared with the approximately 700-donor mean, donors in an Asian-associated ancestry cluster had fewer N-insertions in productive TCRs, according to a later genetic analysis. In this cohort, only TCR beta chains were sequenced, and detectable features were limited by the absence of alpha or paired-chain data. An association between a missense DCLRE1C variant and V-gene and J-gene trimming of TCR beta chains was found in a later genetic analysis and replicated in an independent cohort. According to the authors, the approach could potentially be generalized to other disease states and immunological phenotypes. Some IMGT-functional V segments, including TRBV6-2 and TRBV6-3, could not be distinguished by the 87-base-pair reads and were therefore excluded. In a later analysis, most CMV-associated TCR beta chains were found to appear HLA-restricted, with HLA associations seemingly driven largely by CMV exposure. Three of the identified cytomegalovirus-associated TCR beta chains were confirmed in vitro to be specific for cytomegalovirus antigens. Because HLA typing was missing for some donors at each locus, association tests included only the typed subset.

In total, over 600 healthy bone marrow donors made up the cohort. At the time of sampling, every cohort member was nominally healthy, though immune exposures that went unrecorded were likely present. The donor was CMV seronegative and was included in the group of hundreds of seronegative cohort members. A peripheral blood sample was provided by each donor, and peripheral blood mononuclear cells were used for TCR beta sequencing. The Qiagen DNeasy Blood Extraction Kit was used to extract genomic DNA from the blood cell samples. V loses 6 bases of germline sequence and J loses 5 bases, and the interval between the two ends is 12 bases. The CDR3, cysteine through phenylalanine, is 13 amino acids long. Left in the record is the CDR3 DNA by itself, 39 bases read in frame from the first base. In the germline V gene (reference sequence), CDR1 corresponds to MNHEY and CDR2 to SMNVEV. Worth noting for this clone: Its antigen remains unidentified.

The receptor library was made with the immunoSEQ multiplex PCR assay. For the multiplex PCR, a mixture combining 60 forward primers for TCR Vbeta segments and 13 reverse primers for TCR Jbeta segments was used. The CDR3 region of rearranged TCR beta genes was amplified from genomic DNA with a multiplex PCR assay. On the Illumina HiSeq System, the amplified TCR beta libraries were sequenced as 87-base-pair reads. Per the original workflow: In a later analysis, tens of millions of unique TCR beta chains were counted across the roughly 610 repertoires, and about 9.9 million of these chains were shared by at least two donors. A nearest-neighbor algorithm error-corrected the raw reads and collapsed the reads into unique sequences, merging closely related sequences to remove PCR and sequencing errors. CDR3 sequences were aligned to IMGT reference sequences to assign V, D and J gene segments. Each retained sequence needed at least a six-nucleotide match to both a V gene segment and a J gene segment. Rearrangements were classified as productive when the CDR3 lacked stop codons and remained in frame with V and J, and all other rearrangements were classified as non-productive. CDR3 was defined according to IMGT convention as the region running from the second conserved V-encoded cysteine to the conserved J-encoded phenylalanine. Sequences without an unambiguous match to a single V gene segment were excluded from the earlier analysis of approximately 600 of the donors. In an earlier analysis of around 590 of the donors, a V segment was called functional when productive rearrangements were above 56.7%, and segregating when the standard deviation between donors exceeded 5%. A statistical classification framework was built to diagnose cytomegalovirus status from the catalog of TCR beta chain sequences. A later analysis assigned V and J genes by comparing TCR nucleotide sequences with IMGT/GENE-DB human TR gene sequences. Using the TCRdist pipeline, a later analysis assigned CDR3 sequences along with most-parsimonious VDJ recombination scenarios. In a later analysis, each TCR beta chain was defined by its CDR3 amino acid sequence together with its V-gene family, and reads lacking a unique V-gene family were excluded. As a way to deal with suspected cross-contamination and a sequencing artifact, a later analysis dropped approximately 590 nucleotide sequences that were highly shared and had low generation probability. For each public chain, a later analysis derived a clonal expansion index from normalized ranks of inferred template counts within each repertoire. Generation probabilities in a later analysis came from a VDJ recombination model fitted to out-of-frame rearrangements, and those results were checked against IGoR. A later analysis scored TCR-TCR, TCR-HLA and TCR-CMV co-occurrence with hypergeometric tests, applying a repertoire-size bias correction to TCR pairs. To estimate false discovery rates, a later analysis permuted the HLA or CMV assignments 20 times. In a later analysis, co-occurring TCRs were grouped using DBSCAN, with TCRdist sequence similarity added in when clustering inside HLA-allele-positive subsets. Repertoires with fewer than 30,000 or more than 120,000 public chains, plus five repertoires with anomalous nucleotide sharing, were excluded from co-occurrence clustering. TCRdb provides this immuneACCESS table in a form limited to in-frame rearrangements. Some clones are lacking; in checked studies, under half of them reflect an unresolved V gene, and why the rest are absent is not known. V, J and clone size reflect that table, while D and trimming were determined from the DNA. This sample's table lists tens of thousands of clones. Of the sample, less than 0.65% falls within the top ten clones.

This TCR came from a man between 50 and 59 years old in good health and CMV-seronegative. Sequences were obtained from PBMCs. The chain links TRBV27 with TRBJ2-3, and possibly TRBD1, on 6 matching bases. CDR3 reads: CASSYRVKDTQYF. The bases read TGTGCCAGCAGCTACAGGGTAAAAGATACGCAGTATTTT.